Following are 18 T cell receptor beta chains from one sample sequenced in a study of blood T cell repertoires in COVID-19. The method was immunoSEQ multiplex PCR; TCRdb's version includes in-frame clones alone and lacks a portion of them. The sample lists about 400,000 clones; about 88% were seen once. What was sequenced was PBMCs or T cells enriched from blood (not recorded which). These receptors originate from a young woman who had recovered from COVID-19.

This chain links TRBV28 with TRBJ1-1, with a weak D call TRBD1 (5 bases). Germline lookup yields CDR1 MDHEN and CDR2 SYDVKM. With 2 bases removed from V and 9 bases from J, the gap between germline ends came to 7 bases. The CDR3 is 11 amino acids. The CDR3 reads CASSLDRKAFF. The CDR3 nucleotides read TGTGCCAGCAGTTTAGACAGAAAAGCTTTCTTT. The full variable domain, in which reference TRBV28 and TRBJ1-1 provide the parts outside the CDR3, is DVKVTQSSRYLVKRTGEKVFLECVQDMDHENMFWYRQDPGLGLRLIYFSYDVKMKEKGDIPEGYSVSREKKERFSLILESASTNQTSMYLCASSLDRKAFFGQGTRLTVV.

V is TRBV2 and J is TRBJ1-5; D not certain. Trimming removed 1 base at V and 5 bases at J, with 6 bases between. The CDR3 contains 13 residues. Germline V CDR1 and CDR2: SNHLY, FYNNEI. The CDR3 sequence is CASSEVRDQPQHF. In DNA form, the CDR3 reads TGTGCCAGCAGTGAAGTGAGGGATCAGCCCCAGCATTTT. Variable domain in full (rest from reference TRBV2 and TRBJ1-5): EPEVTQTPSHQVTQMGQEVILRCVPISNHLYFYWYRQILGQKVEFLVSFYNNEISEKSEIFDDQFSVERPDGSNFTLKIRSTKLEDSAMYFCASSEVRDQPQHFGDGTRLSIL.

The chain employs TRBV7-9 and TRBJ1-5; 8 positions match TRBD1. The CDR3 extends over 15 amino acids. With V trimmed by 4 bases and J by 5 bases, 7 bases remained unmatched. Germline-derived CDR1 and CDR2 are SEHNR and FQNEAQ (reference sequence). CDR3 nucleotide sequence: TGTGCCAGCAGCTCGTCCGGGACAGGTGATCAGCCCCAGCATTTT. Protein product: CASSSSGTGDQPQHF.

The CDR3 sequence is CASSFYTGELFF. The CDR3 DNA follows: TGTGCCAGCAGCTTCTACACCGGGGAGCTGTTTTTT. The J gene is TRBJ2-2, the V gene TRBV7-3; no clear D gene. The CDR3 consists of 12 residues. Looked up from germline, CDR1 is SGHTA and CDR2 is FQGTGA. Trimming pared 3 bases from V and 3 bases from J, leaving 2 bases between.

The chain recombines TRBV28 with TRBJ1-5, with unresolved D. The CDR3 runs to 15 residues. The germline gives CDR1 MDHEN, CDR2 SYDVKM. V dropped 6 bases and J dropped 2 bases, with 14 bases sitting between them. The CDR3 is CASRGSPAGNQPQHF. CDR3 nucleotide sequence: TGTGCCAGCAGGGGCTCCCCCGCAGGCAATCAGCCCCAGCATTTT. Combining the CDR3 with reference TRBV28 and TRBJ1-5 gives the whole variable domain DVKVTQSSRYLVKRTGEKVFLECVQDMDHENMFWYRQDPGLGLRLIYFSYDVKMKEKGDIPEGYSVSREKKERFSLILESASTNQTSMYLCASRGSPAGNQPQHFGDGTRLSIL.

The chain carries TRBV4-1 and TRBJ2-7, with D possibly matching TRBD1 (6 bases). Germline-derived CDR1 and CDR2 are MGHRA and YSYEKL. This CDR3 is built from 20 residues. The ends were cut back, 4 bases at V and 2 bases at J, with 30 bases in the middle. The CDR3 bases are TGCGCCAGCAGCCCTCTGTACTCCGGGACAACCCCGACCTTGACCTACGAGCAGTACTTC. Its translation: CASSPLYSGTTPTLTYEQYF.

This clone was seen a single time. The V call is TRBV19, the J call TRBJ1-5, with 9 bases aligning to TRBD1. The CDR3 covers 15 residues. Germline CDR1 and CDR2: LNHDA and SQIVND (reference sequence). V dropped 2 bases and J dropped 2; count of bases not matched to a gene: 1. This CDR3 reads CASSITGGGNQPQHF. As DNA, the CDR3 is TGTGCCAGTAGTATAACAGGGGGCGGCAATCAGCCCCAGCATTTT.

The chain uses TRBV11-2 and TRBJ2-3; 9 bases agree with TRBD2. This CDR3 contains 15 residues. Germline CDR1 reads SGHAT; CDR2 reads FQNNGV. V lost 1 base to trimming and J lost 4 bases; unmatched junction nucleotides: 3. Written as DNA, the CDR3 is TGTGCCAGCAGCTTAGTAGCGGGAGCGGCAGATACGCAGTATTTT. This sequence encodes CASSLVAGAADTQYF.

The J gene is TRBJ2-7, the V gene TRBV2; 11 bases map to TRBD2. V shed 10 bases, J shed 2 bases, and the junction held 7 bases outside the gene matches. CDR1 is SNHLY, CDR2 FYNNEI, per germline. The CDR3 is 14 residues long. CDR3 loop: CAKQSSGGTYEQYF. The DNA of the CDR3 is TGTGCCAAGCAGTCTAGCGGGGGGACCTACGAGCAGTACTTC.

The V and J genes are TRBV20-1 and TRBJ2-3; D perhaps matches TRBD2 (6 bases). The CDR3 extends over 14 amino acids. Germline V lookup: CDR1 DFQATT, CDR2 SNEGSKA (reference sequence). V lost 3 bases and J 3 bases, leaving 13 bases between the germline ends. CDR3 in DNA: TGCAGTGCTAGTAATATGGGGGGAACAGATACGCAGTATTTT. Protein sequence: CSASNMGGTDTQYF.

The J gene is TRBJ2-3, the V gene TRBV5-6; D is unclear. CDR3 length: 16 amino acids. V gave up 1 base and J gave up 0 bases, with 12 bases separating them. Germline CDR1 reads SGHDT; CDR2 reads YYEEEE. Here the CDR3 reads CASSLRLGTSTDTQYF. The CDR3 nucleotides read TGTGCCAGCAGCTTGCGGTTGGGCACTAGCACAGATACGCAGTATTTT.

The chain combines TRBV2 with TRBJ1-2; 9 nucleotides agree with TRBD1. This CDR3 is built from 18 residues. Germline CDR1 and CDR2: SNHLY and FYNNEI. J gave up 0 bases and V 5 bases, and 13 bases lay outside the gene matches. CDR3 protein: CASSMLGQGASSNYGYTF. The CDR3 DNA sequence: TGTGCCAGCAGTATGTTGGGACAGGGAGCCAGTTCTAACTATGGCTACACCTTC. Looking up the rest from reference TRBV2 and TRBJ1-2 gives the full variable domain: EPEVTQTPSHQVTQMGQEVILRCVPISNHLYFYWYRQILGQKVEFLVSFYNNEISEKSEIFDDQFSVERPDGSNFTLKIRSTKLEDSAMYFCASSMLGQGASSNYGYTFGSGTRLTVV.

The chain uses TRBV28 and TRBJ2-3; possibly TRBD1 for D (6 bases). Germline V CDR1 and CDR2: MDHEN, SYDVKM. The CDR3 spans 14 residues. The germline V and J ends were trimmed by 5 bases and 4 bases, with 13 bases remaining between them. The CDR3 DNA reads TGTGCCAGCAGTCCCCGGACAGTTCCAGATACGCAGTATTTT. Protein: CASSPRTVPDTQYF.

The chain couples TRBV30 to TRBJ2-3; 11 positions agree with TRBD2. From germline, CDR1 is GTSNPN and CDR2 SVGIG (reference sequence). V shed 3 bases and J 4 bases; nucleotides not matched to a gene: 0. CDR3 length equals 13 residues. CDR3 protein: CAWRLAGADTQYF. CDR3 bases: TGTGCCTGGAGACTAGCGGGGGCAGATACGCAGTATTTT.

CDR3 sequence reads: CASSEDVGNTDTQYF. The CDR3 DNA follows: TGTGCCAGCAGTGAAGATGTCGGGAACACAGATACGCAGTATTTT. The chain combines TRBV25-1 with TRBJ2-3; D is perhaps TRBD2 (5 bases). From germline, CDR1 is MGHDK and CDR2 SYGVNS. Trimming removed 2 bases from V and 2 bases from J, with 11 bases in between. This CDR3 comprises 15 residues. The entire variable domain, with the rest obtained from reference TRBV25-1 and TRBJ2-3, is as follows: EADIYQTPRYLVIGTGKKITLECSQTMGHDKMYWYQQDPGMELHLIHYSYGVNSTEKGDLSSESTVSRIRTEHFPLTLESARPSHTSQYLCASSEDVGNTDTQYFGPGTRLTVL.

V gene TRBV10-1 combines with J gene TRBJ1-2; 8 bases are a match to TRBD1. Germline values: CDR1 WNHNN, CDR2 SYGVQD (reference sequence). J was trimmed by 8 bases and V by 10 bases; bases with no gene match: 15. The CDR3 consists of 14 residues. CDR3 bases: TGCGCCAACCCCTATGCAGCAGGGGGCGACGGCTACACCTTC. It encodes CANPYAAGGDGYTF.

This chain links TRBV27 with TRBJ1-1; the match to TRBD1 covers 7 bases. Trimming cost V 6 bases and J 8 bases; bases outside gene matches: 6. Germline CDR1 and CDR2: MNHEY and SMNVEV (reference sequence). CDR3 length: 12 residues. This CDR3 is CASRQTGQEAFF. CDR3 coding DNA: TGTGCCAGCAGACAGACAGGGCAGGAAGCTTTCTTT.

This chain joins TRBV5-6 and TRBJ2-7; D is perhaps TRBD2 (5 bases). Germline CDR1 and CDR2: SGHDT and YYEEEE. CDR3 size: 13 residues. The germline V and J ends were trimmed by 0 bases and 7 bases, with 11 bases remaining between them. CDR3 nucleotides: TGTGCCAGCAGCTTGGCCGCCGGGATTGAGCAGTACTTC. Translated, it gives CASSLAAGIEQYF.